This TCR beta chain was captured in a study of T cells in narcolepsy. The CDR3 extends over 16 amino acids. Germline CDR1 and CDR2: MGHRA and YSYEKL. The trim removed 4 bases at V and 4 bases at J, leaving 11 bases unmatched. Repertoires were generated with immunoSEQ multiplex PCR, while TCRdb's copy carries only in-frame clones and drops some. The data contain 25,000 to 35,000 clones, about four fifths of them singletons. Findings of the study overall: HCRT-specific and TRIB2-specific autoreactive clonotypes appeared among same-patient CSF and blood CD4+ clonotypes.

A remark on this clone: Its antigen is unidentified.

What was sequenced was CD45RA- memory CD4+ T cells from PBMCs. This receptor was obtained from a human donor with narcolepsy. The chain recombines TRBV4-1 with TRBJ2-7; 9 bases agree with TRBD1. CDR3 nucleotides: TGCGCCAGCAGCCTAACTCGGACAGGGGAGAATTACGAGCAGTACTTC. This translates into CASSLTRTGENYEQYF.